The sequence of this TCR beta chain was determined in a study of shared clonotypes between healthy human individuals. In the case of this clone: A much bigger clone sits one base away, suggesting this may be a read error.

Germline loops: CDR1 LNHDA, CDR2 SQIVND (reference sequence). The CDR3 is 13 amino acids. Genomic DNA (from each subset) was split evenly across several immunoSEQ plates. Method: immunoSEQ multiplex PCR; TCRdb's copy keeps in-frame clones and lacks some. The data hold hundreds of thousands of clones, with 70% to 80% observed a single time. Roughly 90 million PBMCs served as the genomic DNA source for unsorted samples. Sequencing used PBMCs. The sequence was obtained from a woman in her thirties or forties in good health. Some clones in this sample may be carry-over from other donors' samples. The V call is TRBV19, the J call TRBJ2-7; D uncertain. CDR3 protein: CASSTTTTYEQCF. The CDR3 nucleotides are TGTGCCAGTAGTACCACCACTACCTACGAGCAGTGCTTC.